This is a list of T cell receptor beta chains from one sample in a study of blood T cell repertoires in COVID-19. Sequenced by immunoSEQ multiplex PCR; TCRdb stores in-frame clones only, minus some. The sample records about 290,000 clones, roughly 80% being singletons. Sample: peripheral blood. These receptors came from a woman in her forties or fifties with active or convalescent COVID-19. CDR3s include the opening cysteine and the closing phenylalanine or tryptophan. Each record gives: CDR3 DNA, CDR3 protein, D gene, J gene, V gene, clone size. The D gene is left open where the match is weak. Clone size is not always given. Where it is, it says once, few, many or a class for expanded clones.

TGTGCCAGCAGTCGGACTAGCGGGAATGAGCAGTTCTTC	CASSRTSGNEQFF	TRBD2	TRBJ2-1	TRBV12-3/TRBV12-4	-
TGTGCCAGCAGCCAACAGGGGGCGCGGGAGACCCAGTACTTC	CASSQQGARETQYF	TRBD1	TRBJ2-5	TRBV3-1/TRBV3-2	-
TGTGCCAGCAGCCAAGGGACAGGGAGCTCACCCCTCCACTTT	CASSQGTGSSPLHF	TRBD1	TRBJ1-6	TRBV3-1/TRBV3-2	-
TGTGCCAGCAGCCTTGGACAGGGGAAGACCCAGTACTTC	CASSLGQGKTQYF	TRBD1	TRBJ2-5	TRBV3-1/TRBV3-2	-
TGTGCCAGCTCCCGGTCCAGGACTGATAGCAATCAGCCCCAGCATTTT	CASSRSRTDSNQPQHF	-	TRBJ1-5	TRBV18	-
TGTGCCAGCAGTCTCCTGAGTAGCGATGGCTACACCTTC	CASSLLSSDGYTF	-	TRBJ1-2	TRBV3-1/TRBV3-2	-
TGTGCCAGCCGCGACAGGGGGCGCCCCTCTGGGGCCAACGTCCTGACTTTC	CASRDRGRPSGANVLTF	TRBD1	TRBJ2-6	TRBV27	-
TGTGCCAGCCAGCCGACCAGGGGGCGCTTGCTCGGGGCCAACGTCCTGACTTTC	CASQPTRGRLLGANVLTF	TRBD1	TRBJ2-6	TRBV28	-
TGTGCCAGCAGCCCCCTCGGGGGCACCGGGGAGCTGTTTTTT	CASSPLGGTGELFF	-	TRBJ2-2	TRBV4-2	-
TGTGCCAGCAGCCCGCGCTGGGGGGTTCGGGTTGAAGCTTTCTTT	CASSPRWGVRVEAFF	-	TRBJ1-1	TRBV5-5	-
TGTGCCAGCAGCCGCACTTTCCCCGGGGACTTACAAGGGACCCAGTACTTC	CASSRTFPGDLQGTQYF	-	TRBJ2-5	TRBV2	few
TGTGCCAGCAGTCCCGGACAGGTAGGCAATCAGCCCCAGCATTTT	CASSPGQVGNQPQHF	TRBD1	TRBJ1-5	TRBV28	-
TGTGCCAGCAGCCCGTCAGGGGCGGGCCAAGAGACCCAGTACTTC	CASSPSGAGQETQYF	-	TRBJ2-5	TRBV14	-
TGTGCCAGCAGACAAGACAGGGGAGCGTCCTACGAGCAGTACTTC	CASRQDRGASYEQYF	TRBD1	TRBJ2-7	TRBV28	-
TGTGCCAGCAGCACCAGACTAGCGGGAACAATCCGGGAGCTGTTTTTT	CASSTRLAGTIRELFF	TRBD2	TRBJ2-2	TRBV7-2	once
TGTGCCAGCAGGCCCGGGACAGGTTACCAAGAGACCCAGTACTTC	CASRPGTGYQETQYF	TRBD1	TRBJ2-5	TRBV25-1	-
TGTGCCAGCAGTTACTATCGGGGGGTTGGAAACACCATATATTTT	CASSYYRGVGNTIYF	-	TRBJ1-3	TRBV6-7	-
TGTGCCAGTAGTGTGGGTTTAGGGGGCTTACGCAATCAGCCCCAGCATTTT	CASSVGLGGLRNQPQHF	TRBD1	TRBJ1-5	TRBV19	once